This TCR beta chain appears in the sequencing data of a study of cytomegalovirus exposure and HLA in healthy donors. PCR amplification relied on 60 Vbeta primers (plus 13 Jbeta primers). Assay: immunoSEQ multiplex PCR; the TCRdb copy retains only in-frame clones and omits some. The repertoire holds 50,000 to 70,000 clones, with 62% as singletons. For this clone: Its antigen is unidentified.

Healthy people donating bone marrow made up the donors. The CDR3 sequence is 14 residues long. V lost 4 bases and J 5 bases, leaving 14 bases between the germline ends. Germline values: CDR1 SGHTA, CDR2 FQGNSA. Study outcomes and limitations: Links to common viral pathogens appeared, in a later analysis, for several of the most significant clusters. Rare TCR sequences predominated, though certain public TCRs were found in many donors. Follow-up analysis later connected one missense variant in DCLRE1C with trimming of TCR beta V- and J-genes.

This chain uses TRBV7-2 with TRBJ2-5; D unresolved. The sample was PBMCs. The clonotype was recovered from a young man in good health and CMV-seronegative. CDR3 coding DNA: TGTGCCAGCAGCTCGGAGTTGCTGGTCGAGACCCAGTACTTC. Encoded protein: CASSSELLVETQYF. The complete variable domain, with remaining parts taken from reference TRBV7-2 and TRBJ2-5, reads GAGVSQSPSNKVTEKGKDVELRCDPISGHTALYWYRQSLGQGLEFLIYFQGNSAPDKSGLPSDRFSAERTGGSVSTLTIQRTQQEDSAVYLCASSSELLVETQYFGPGTRLLVL.